This T cell receptor beta chain stems from a study of blood T cell repertoires in COVID-19. Study details: The United States, Italy and Spain were the sources of the acute and convalescent COVID-19 samples.

CDR3 length: 12 residues. CDR1 is MNHEY and CDR2 is SVGEGT in the germline V gene. The V and J ends lost 5 bases and 4 bases respectively, with 6 bases between them. In the study's own analysis: Amplification of reference gene primers provided the estimated nucleated cell counts. Clones were read by immunoSEQ multiplex PCR, and TCRdb kept only the in-frame ones, dropping some. Clonal size and the V and J genes are those of that table, whereas D and trimming came from the DNA. The sample yields 200,000 to 250,000 clones, less than 90% seen once. The sequence was obtained from a woman aged 55-70 years who had recovered from COVID-19. The chain has TRBV6-2 or TRBV6-3 and TRBJ2-1, with D uncertain. The sequencing sample was made of peripheral blood. CDR3: CASSPRYNEQFF. The DNA of the CDR3 is TGTGCCAGCAGTCCGAGATACAATGAGCAGTTCTTC.